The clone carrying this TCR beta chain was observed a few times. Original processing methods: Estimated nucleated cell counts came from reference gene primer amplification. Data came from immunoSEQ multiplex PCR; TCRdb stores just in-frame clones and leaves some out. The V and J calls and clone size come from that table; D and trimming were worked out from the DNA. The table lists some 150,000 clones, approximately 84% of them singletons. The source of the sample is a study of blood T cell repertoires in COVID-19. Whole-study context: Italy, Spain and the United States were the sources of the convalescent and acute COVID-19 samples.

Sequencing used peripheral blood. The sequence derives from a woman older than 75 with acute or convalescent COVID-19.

CDR3 coding DNA: TGTGCCAGATCCAGGGGGCGGAGGGATGGCTACACCTTC. It translates to CARSRGRRDGYTF. The chain is built from TRBV28 and TRBJ1-2, with 8 positions matching TRBD1. The length of the CDR3 is 13 residues. Germline CDR1 is MDHEN and CDR2 is SYDVKM. V lost 9 bases and J lost 6; bases outside the gene matches: 9.